The entry below gives a single TCR beta chain sequence along with its context. It lacks a known antigen. The cohort was made up of approximately 670 healthy bone marrow donors. At the time of sampling, all cohort members were nominally healthy, though unrecorded immune exposures were likely present. The donor tested CMV seronegative and was one of the 352 seronegative cohort members. A peripheral blood sample was provided by each donor, and peripheral blood mononuclear cells were used for TCR beta sequencing. The Qiagen DNeasy Blood Extraction Kit was used to extract genomic DNA from the blood cell samples. These data come from a study of cytomegalovirus exposure and HLA in healthy donors (TCRdb year 2017). For the study in its entirety: An earlier analysis of a few hundred of the donors reported roughly 300 Gb of sequence data and roughly 120 million unique TCR beta sequences obtained from some 200 million T cells. About 280 gigabases of sequencing data and around 85 million unique TCR sequences made up an early release that covered nearly 650 HLA-typed donors. Of the 398 genotyped donors, 65% to 90% fell in the genetic ancestry cluster associated with self-reported Caucasian donors. The study aimed to test whether signatures of past pathogen exposure could be identified by cataloging public T cell receptors. The study profiled the T cell repertoires of approximately 700 subjects by immunosequencing and related them to cytomegalovirus serostatus. Along with the approximately 620-subject first cohort, a separate validation cohort of over a hundred different subjects was used. To predict cytomegalovirus infection status, the study combined high-throughput TCR immunosequencing, statistical association of individual TCRs with disease status, and machine learning. To study patterns of TCR occurrence, a later analysis re-analyzed previously published TCR beta repertoires from 500 to 850 donors and added high-resolution HLA genotyping. In the later analysis, no new phenotypic data were used to find candidate immune exposures; instead, reliance was placed on TCR beta sequences and their occurrence across donors. An earlier analysis of around 640 of the donors used high-throughput TCR beta sequencing to judge whether each TCR beta V gene segment behaved as functional or pseudogenic. Donor age, sex, ethnicity and CMV serostatus were compiled together with the repertoire data. Genome-wide SNP genotypes for about 65% of the 666 donors were used in a later genetic analysis, which treated that subset as a discovery cohort. Every repertoire in the discovery cohort had been generated on one and the same sequencing platform. Both class I and class II loci were covered by HLA typing, at four-digit resolution. The number of typed donors differed by locus: roughly 620-630 for A, B, C, DRB1 and DQB1; approximately 530 for DQA1; around 610 for DPA1; and roughly 490 for DPB1. Roughly 5 DR-DQ haplotypes were handled as single units for association and clustering, since linkage in the cohort was strong. On average, roughly 250,000 unique TCR beta nucleotide sequences were sequenced per donor among a few hundred genotyped donors of the cohort, with 15% to 20% of those sequences being non-productive.

Overall results and qualifications from the work: The classifier was reported to diagnose cytomegalovirus status with high specificity and sensitivity in both the original cohort and the validation cohort. Because the 87-base-pair reads could not distinguish some IMGT-functional V segments, including TRBV6-2 and TRBV6-3, those segments were excluded. The presence/absence analyses assumed that sequencing depth was roughly uniform across donors, and that assumption may not be true. A further reported finding was that TCR beta sequences accurately predicted the HLA-A and HLA-B alleles for most subjects in the first cohort. For the cohort, immune exposure information was limited to CMV serostatus. Assigning TCR associations to individual alleles was difficult when HLA alleles, especially DR and DQ, strongly co-occurred. The cohort was sequenced for TCR beta chains only, and without alpha or paired-chain data the features that could be detected were limited. In a later analysis, HLA-associated TCR beta chains showed more clonal expansion and lower generation probabilities than non-associated chains that were equally common. A later analysis found that most CMV-associated TCR beta chains appeared HLA-restricted, with HLA associations seemingly driven largely by CMV exposure. Linkage disequilibrium might explain the correlated functional status among segregating V segments, but an unknown experimental factor could not be ruled out. A few of the identified cytomegalovirus-associated TCR beta chains were confirmed in vitro to be specific for cytomegalovirus antigens. A cluster of highly shared sequence variants was judged likely to be a technical artifact of the sequencing pipeline. Across donors, most TCR sequences were observed very rarely, whereas some public TCRs were present in many individuals. An earlier analysis of around 500 of the donors showed that most TCR beta V segments appeared in productive rearrangements either about 87% or about 30% of the time, which broadly matched IMGT annotations. A total of fewer than 200 TCR beta chains were listed by the study as associated with cytomegalovirus. HLA typing was unavailable for some donors at each locus, so association tests used only the typed subset. A later analysis found that TCR association rates varied across HLA loci, with DRB1 alleles showing the most associated TCRs and HLA-C alleles the fewest. Several of the top co-occurrence clusters appeared to be linked to parvovirus B19, influenza, CMV and Epstein-Barr virus, according to a later analysis. In a later genetic analysis, a missense DCLRE1C variant was associated with V-gene and J-gene trimming of TCR beta chains, and the association was replicated in an independent cohort. Specific HLA alleles were associated with 15,000 to 20,000 TCR beta sequences at a false discovery rate of 0.05 in a later analysis. In a later genetic analysis, fewer N-insertions in productive TCRs were reported among donors in an Asian-associated ancestry cluster than the roughly 700-donor mean. The authors suggested that the approach could potentially be generalized to other disease states and immunological phenotypes. Because counts were too low, around 17 rarely observed V segments, including chromosome 9 orphons, were left out of the earlier analysis of a few hundred of the donors.

The library was prepared using the immunoSEQ multiplex PCR assay. For the multiplex PCR, a mixture combining 60 forward primers for TCR Vbeta segments and 13 reverse primers for TCR Jbeta segments was used. A multiplex PCR assay on genomic DNA amplified the CDR3 region of rearranged TCR beta genes. The amplified TCR beta libraries were sequenced on the Illumina HiSeq System as 87-base-pair reads. Per the original workflow: In a later analysis, approximately 74 million unique TCR beta chains were counted across the 666 repertoires, and around 10 million of these chains were shared by at least two donors. A nearest-neighbor algorithm error-corrected the raw reads and collapsed the reads into unique sequences, merging closely related sequences to remove PCR and sequencing errors. Alignment of CDR3 sequences to IMGT reference sequences was used to assign V, D and J gene segments. For a sequence to be retained, a match of at least six nucleotides was required to both a V gene segment and a J gene segment. A rearrangement counted as productive if the CDR3 had no stop codons and remained in frame with V and J, and every other rearrangement counted as non-productive. CDR3 was defined by IMGT convention, running from the second conserved V-encoded cysteine to the conserved J-encoded phenylalanine. Sequences without an unambiguous match to a single V gene segment were excluded from the earlier analysis of about 600 of the donors. In an earlier analysis of approximately 590 of the donors, a V segment was called functional when productive rearrangements were above 56.7%, and segregating when the standard deviation between donors exceeded 5%. A statistical classification framework was built to diagnose cytomegalovirus status from the catalog of TCR beta chain sequences. A later analysis assigned V and J genes by comparing TCR nucleotide sequences with IMGT/GENE-DB human TR gene sequences. The TCRdist pipeline was used in a later analysis to assign CDR3 sequences and most-parsimonious VDJ recombination scenarios. In a later analysis, each TCR beta chain was defined by its CDR3 amino acid sequence together with its V-gene family, and reads lacking a unique V-gene family were excluded. As a way to deal with suspected cross-contamination and a sequencing artifact, a later analysis dropped roughly 600 nucleotide sequences that were highly shared and had low generation probability. In a later analysis, a clonal expansion index for each public chain was calculated from normalized within-repertoire ranks of inferred template counts. A later analysis computed generation probabilities with a VDJ recombination model fitted to out-of-frame rearrangements, and checked the results against IGoR. In a later analysis, hypergeometric tests were used to score TCR-TCR, TCR-HLA and TCR-CMV co-occurrence, with a repertoire-size bias correction applied to TCR pairs. False discovery rates were estimated in a later analysis by permuting HLA or CMV assignments 20 times. In a later analysis, co-occurring TCRs were grouped with DBSCAN, and TCRdist sequence similarity was added when clustering was performed within HLA-allele-positive subsets. Repertoires with fewer than 30,000 or more than 120,000 public chains, plus five repertoires with anomalous nucleotide sharing, were excluded from co-occurrence clustering. TCRdb stores this immuneACCESS table with in-frame sequences only. Part of the clones is absent; in the studies checked, under half of the shortfall reflects unresolved V genes, and no reason is known for the rest. V, J and clone size reflect that table, while D and trimming were determined from the DNA. The sample table holds roughly 42,000 clones. Less than 1.5% of the sample goes to the ten largest clones.

V is trimmed back by 5 bases and J by 8 bases, and the junction contains 8 bases that no gene match accounts for. The germline V gene supplies CDR1 SQVTM and CDR2 ANQGSEA. Spanning cysteine to phenylalanine, the CDR3 consists of 13 amino acids. Only the CDR3 DNA stays, 39 bases, in frame from base 1. This chain is built from TRBV29-1 and TRBJ1-4; the junction holds 7 bases that match TRBD1. Source material: PBMCs. The source of this sequence is a man younger than 45 in good health and CMV-seronegative. The DNA reads TGCAGCGTTACGACAGGGTTGGTAGAAAAACTGTTTTTT. This encodes CSVTTGLVEKLFF.